What follows describes a single TCR beta chain. The source of the sample is a study of cytomegalovirus exposure and HLA in healthy donors. CDR1 SQVTM and CDR2 ANQGSEA come from the germline V gene. V was clipped by 4 bases and J by 6 bases, with 12 bases between them. The length of the CDR3 is 13 residues. PCR primers comprised 60 Vbeta and 13 Jbeta primers. The method was immunoSEQ multiplex PCR; TCRdb's version includes in-frame clones alone and lacks a portion of them. The sample lists some 100,000 clones; about 74% were seen once. The chain is built from TRBV29-1 and TRBJ2-2; D unclear. The specimen sequenced was PBMCs. The clonotype comes from a female donor in good health and CMV-seronegative. The chain's CDR3 is CSVVRGSAGELFF. CDR3 nucleotide sequence: TGCAGCGTTGTCCGTGGCTCAGCCGGGGAGCTGTTTTTT.